Listed below are T cell receptor beta chains from one sample, sequenced in a study of CD8+ T cells in alopecia areata. Profiling relied on immunoSEQ multiplex PCR, and the TCRdb table lists in-frame clones only, not all of them. The sample lists about 97,000 clones, roughly 41% occurring once. What was sequenced was CD4+ T cells sorted from blood. The receptor source for this set is a human donor with alopecia areata. CDR3s include the opening cysteine and the closing phenylalanine or tryptophan. Fields, in order: J gene, clone size, V gene, CDR3 protein. Some rows mark clone size as missing; the rest say once, few, many or name a class of expanded clone.

>TRBJ2-5|.|TRBV5-1
CASSLEGLQETQYF
>TRBJ1-1|.|TRBV6-1
CASSDQGAVENTEAFF
>TRBJ2-2|.|TRBV30
CAWSVTSGFTGELFF
>TRBJ1-2|once|TRBV7-9
CASSLEQGAGYGYTF
>TRBJ1-2|.|TRBV29-1
CSVEAPGIGYTF
>TRBJ2-2|.|TRBV30
CAWSRGNTGELFF
>TRBJ2-5|few|TRBV10-3
CATSPSDRGPQETQYF
>TRBJ1-5|.|TRBV4-3
CASSRDRTGTHQPQHF
>TRBJ2-5|.|TRBV7-2
CASSVGAQETQYF
>TRBJ1-3|few|TRBV4-3
CASSQFGAGKLAGNTIYF
>TRBJ2-7|few|TRBV6-5
CASSYGRGPSYEQYF
>TRBJ1-1|.|TRBV28
CASRRRQVGNTEAFF
>TRBJ2-1|.|TRBV5-1
CASSLVAGEGEQFF